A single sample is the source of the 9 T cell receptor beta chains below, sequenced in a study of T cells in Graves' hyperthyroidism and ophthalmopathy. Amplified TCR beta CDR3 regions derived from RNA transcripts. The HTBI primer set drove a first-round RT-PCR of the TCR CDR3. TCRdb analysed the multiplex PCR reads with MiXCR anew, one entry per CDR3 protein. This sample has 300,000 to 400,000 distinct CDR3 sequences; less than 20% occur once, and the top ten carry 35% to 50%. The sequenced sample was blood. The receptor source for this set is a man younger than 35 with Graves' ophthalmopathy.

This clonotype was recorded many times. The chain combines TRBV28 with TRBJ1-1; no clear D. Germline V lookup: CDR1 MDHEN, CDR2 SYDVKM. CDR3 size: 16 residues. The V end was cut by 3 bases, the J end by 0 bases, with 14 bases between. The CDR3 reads CASSLTELSLNTEAFF. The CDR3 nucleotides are TGTGCCAGCAGTTTGACCGAACTTTCATTGAACACTGAAGCTTTCTTT.

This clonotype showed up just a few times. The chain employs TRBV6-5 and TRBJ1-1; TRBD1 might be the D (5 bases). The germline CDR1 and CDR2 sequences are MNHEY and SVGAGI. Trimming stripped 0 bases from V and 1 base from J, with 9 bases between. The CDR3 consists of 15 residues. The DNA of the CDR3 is TGTGCCAGCAGTTACTCTGAGGGGTGGAACACTGAAGCTTTCTTT. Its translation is CASSYSEGWNTEAFF.

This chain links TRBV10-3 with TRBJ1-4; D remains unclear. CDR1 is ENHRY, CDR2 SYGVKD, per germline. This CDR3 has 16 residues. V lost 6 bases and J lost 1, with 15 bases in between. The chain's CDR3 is CAIRGTLPGTNEKLFF. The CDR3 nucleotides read TGTGCCATCAGGGGAACGTTACCCGGAACTAATGAAAAACTGTTTTTT.

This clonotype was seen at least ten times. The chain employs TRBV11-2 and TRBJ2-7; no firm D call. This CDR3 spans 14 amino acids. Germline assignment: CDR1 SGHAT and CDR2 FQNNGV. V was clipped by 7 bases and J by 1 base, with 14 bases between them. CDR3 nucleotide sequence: TGTGCCAGCACCCCGTGGTCAGCGTCCTACGAGCAGTACTTC. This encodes CASTPWSASYEQYF.

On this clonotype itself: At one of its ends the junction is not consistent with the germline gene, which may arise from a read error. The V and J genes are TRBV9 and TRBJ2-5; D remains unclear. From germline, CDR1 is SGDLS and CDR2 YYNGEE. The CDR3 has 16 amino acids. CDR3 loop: CASSHPPGREQDTQYF. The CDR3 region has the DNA TGTGCCAGCAGCCACCCTCCGGGCCGAGAGCAAGATACCCAGTACTTC.

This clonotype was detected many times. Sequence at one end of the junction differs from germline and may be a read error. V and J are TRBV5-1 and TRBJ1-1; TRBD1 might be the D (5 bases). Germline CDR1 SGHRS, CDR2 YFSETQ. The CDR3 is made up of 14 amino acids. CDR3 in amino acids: CASSLSGGGTEAFF. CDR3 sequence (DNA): TGTGCCAGCAGCTTAAGCGGGGGGGGGACTGAAGCTTTCTTT.

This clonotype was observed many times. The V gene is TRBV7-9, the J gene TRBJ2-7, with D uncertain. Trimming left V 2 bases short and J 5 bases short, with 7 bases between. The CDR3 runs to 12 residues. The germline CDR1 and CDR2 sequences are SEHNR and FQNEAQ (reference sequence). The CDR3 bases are TGTGCCAGCAGCTTACAGGACGACGAGCAGTACTTC. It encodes CASSLQDDEQYF.

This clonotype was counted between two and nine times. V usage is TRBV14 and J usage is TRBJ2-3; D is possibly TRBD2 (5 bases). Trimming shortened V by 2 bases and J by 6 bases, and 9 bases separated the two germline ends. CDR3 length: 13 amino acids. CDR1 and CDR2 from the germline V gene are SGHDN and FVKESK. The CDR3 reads CASSQIPGDTQYF. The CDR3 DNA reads TGTGCCAGCAGCCAAATTCCGGGGGATACGCAGTATTTT.

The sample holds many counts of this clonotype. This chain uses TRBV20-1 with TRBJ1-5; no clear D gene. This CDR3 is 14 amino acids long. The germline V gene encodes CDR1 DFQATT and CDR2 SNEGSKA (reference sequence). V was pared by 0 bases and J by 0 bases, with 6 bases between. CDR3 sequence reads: CSAREGYSNQPQHF. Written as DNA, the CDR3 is TGCAGTGCTAGAGAGGGATATAGCAATCAGCCCCAGCATTTT.